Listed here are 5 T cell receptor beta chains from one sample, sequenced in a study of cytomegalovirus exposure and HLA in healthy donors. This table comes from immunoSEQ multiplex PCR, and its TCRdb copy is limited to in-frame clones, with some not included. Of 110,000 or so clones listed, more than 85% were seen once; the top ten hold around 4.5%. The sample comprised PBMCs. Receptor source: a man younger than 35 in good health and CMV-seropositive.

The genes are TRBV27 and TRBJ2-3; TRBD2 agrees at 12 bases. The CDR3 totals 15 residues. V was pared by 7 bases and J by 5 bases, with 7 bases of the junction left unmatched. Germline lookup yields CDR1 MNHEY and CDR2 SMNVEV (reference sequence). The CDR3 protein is CASMTSGGYIDTQYF. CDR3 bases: TGTGCCAGCATGACTAGCGGGGGCTACATAGATACGCAGTATTTT.

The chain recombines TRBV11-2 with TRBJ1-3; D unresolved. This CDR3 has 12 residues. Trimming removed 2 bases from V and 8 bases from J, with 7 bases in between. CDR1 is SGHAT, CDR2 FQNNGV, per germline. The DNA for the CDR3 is TGTGCCAGCAGCTTAAATACAGACACCATATATTTT. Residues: CASSLNTDTIYF.

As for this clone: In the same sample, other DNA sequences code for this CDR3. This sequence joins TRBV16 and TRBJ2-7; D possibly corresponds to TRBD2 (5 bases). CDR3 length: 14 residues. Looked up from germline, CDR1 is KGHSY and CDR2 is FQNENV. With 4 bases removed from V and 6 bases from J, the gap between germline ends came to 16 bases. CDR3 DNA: TGTGCCAGCAGCCGAATTGGGAGCCGGGCCGAGCAGTACTTC. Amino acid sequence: CASSRIGSRAEQYF.

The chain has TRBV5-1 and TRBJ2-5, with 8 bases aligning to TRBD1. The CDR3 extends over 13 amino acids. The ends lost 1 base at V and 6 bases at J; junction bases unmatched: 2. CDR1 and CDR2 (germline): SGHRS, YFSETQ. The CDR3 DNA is TGCGCCAGCAGCTTGTACAGGGGGAAGACCCAGTACTTC. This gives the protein CASSLYRGKTQYF.

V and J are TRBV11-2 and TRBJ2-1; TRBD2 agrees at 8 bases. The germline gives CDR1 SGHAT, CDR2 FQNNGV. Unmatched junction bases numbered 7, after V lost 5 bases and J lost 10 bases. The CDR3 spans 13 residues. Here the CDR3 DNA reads TGTGCCAGCAGCATAAATAGCGGGACAGAGCAGTTCTTC. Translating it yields CASSINSGTEQFF. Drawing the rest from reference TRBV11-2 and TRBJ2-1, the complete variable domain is EAGVAQSPRYKIIEKRQSVAFWCNPISGHATLYWYQQILGQGPKLLIQFQNNGVVDDSQLPKDRFSAERLKGVDSTLKIQPAKLEDSAVYLCASSINSGTEQFFGPGTRLTVL.